The clone carrying this TCR beta chain was detected only a few times. MiXCR, applied by TCRdb to the RT-PCR reads, yields one record per CDR3 protein. The table lists about 680,000 distinct CDR3 sequences, more than 13% of them singletons. Germline values: CDR1 SGHRS, CDR2 YFSETQ. V lost 4 bases and J lost 1; bases outside the gene matches: 6. This CDR3 spans 15 amino acids. Specimen: memory CD4+ T cells from blood. This chain connects TRBV5-1 to TRBJ2-5; 8 bases map to TRBD2. The sequence was collected from a female donor in good health, serving as a healthy control. Here the CDR3 reads CASSRGTSFQETQYF. The DNA for the CDR3 is TGCGCCAGCAGCCGGGGGACTAGTTTCCAAGAGACCCAGTACTTC.